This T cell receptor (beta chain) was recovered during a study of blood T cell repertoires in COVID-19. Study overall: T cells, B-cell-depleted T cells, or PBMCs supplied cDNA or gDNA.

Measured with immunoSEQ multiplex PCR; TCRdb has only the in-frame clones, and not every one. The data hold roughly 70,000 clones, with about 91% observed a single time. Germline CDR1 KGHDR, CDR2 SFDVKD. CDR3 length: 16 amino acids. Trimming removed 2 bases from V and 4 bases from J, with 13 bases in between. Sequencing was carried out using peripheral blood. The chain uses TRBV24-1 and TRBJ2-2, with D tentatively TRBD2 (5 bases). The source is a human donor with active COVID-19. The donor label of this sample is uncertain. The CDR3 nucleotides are TGTGCCACCAGTGATTCAACCGGACTTCGCACCGGGGAGCTGTTTTTT. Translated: CATSDSTGLRTGELFF.